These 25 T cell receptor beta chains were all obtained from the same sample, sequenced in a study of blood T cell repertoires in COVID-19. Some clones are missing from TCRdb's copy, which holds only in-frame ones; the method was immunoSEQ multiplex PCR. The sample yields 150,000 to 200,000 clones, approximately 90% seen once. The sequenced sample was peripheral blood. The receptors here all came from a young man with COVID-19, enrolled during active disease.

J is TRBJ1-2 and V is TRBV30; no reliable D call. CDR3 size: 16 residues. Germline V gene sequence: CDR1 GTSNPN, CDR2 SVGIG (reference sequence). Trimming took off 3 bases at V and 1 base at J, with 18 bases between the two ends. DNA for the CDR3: TGTGCCTGGAGCGGTAACAGTCAGAGTTTTAACTATGGCTACACCTTC. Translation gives CAWSGNSQSFNYGYTF.

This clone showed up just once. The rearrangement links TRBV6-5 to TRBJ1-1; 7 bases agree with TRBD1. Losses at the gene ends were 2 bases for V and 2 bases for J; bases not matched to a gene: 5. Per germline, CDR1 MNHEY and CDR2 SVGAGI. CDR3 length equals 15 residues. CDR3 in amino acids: CASSYRTGRNTEAFF. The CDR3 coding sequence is TGTGCCAGCAGTTACAGGACAGGTAGAAACACTGAAGCTTTCTTT.

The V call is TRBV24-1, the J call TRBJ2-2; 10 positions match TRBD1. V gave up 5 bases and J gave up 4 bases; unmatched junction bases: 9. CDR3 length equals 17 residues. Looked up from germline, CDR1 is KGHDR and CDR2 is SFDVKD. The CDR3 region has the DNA TGTGCCACCAGTGGCCGAGCGGGACAGGGGCCCACCGGGGAGCTGTTTTTT. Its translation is CATSGRAGQGPTGELFF.

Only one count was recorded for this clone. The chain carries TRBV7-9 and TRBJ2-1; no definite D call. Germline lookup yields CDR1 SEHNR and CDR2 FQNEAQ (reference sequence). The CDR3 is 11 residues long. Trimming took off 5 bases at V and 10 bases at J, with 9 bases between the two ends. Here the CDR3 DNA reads TGTGCCAGCAGCCGCAGTTGGGAGCAGTTCTTC. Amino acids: CASSRSWEQFF.

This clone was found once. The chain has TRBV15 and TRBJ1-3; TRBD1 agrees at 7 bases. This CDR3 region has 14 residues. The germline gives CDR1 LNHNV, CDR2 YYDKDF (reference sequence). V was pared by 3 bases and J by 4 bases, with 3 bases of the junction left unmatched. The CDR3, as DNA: TGTGCCACCAGCAGCAGGGGGATGGGAAACACCATATATTTT. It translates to CATSSRGMGNTIYF.

The CDR3 coding sequence is TGTGCCAGCAGCTTTCAGGGGTCTGGAAACACCATATATTTT. Its translation: CASSFQGSGNTIYF. V is TRBV7-9 and J is TRBJ1-3, with a tentative D call TRBD1 (6 bases). The CDR3 extends over 14 amino acids. Trimming left V 3 bases short and J 1 base short, with 7 bases between. Germline assignment: CDR1 SEHNR and CDR2 FQNEAQ (reference sequence).

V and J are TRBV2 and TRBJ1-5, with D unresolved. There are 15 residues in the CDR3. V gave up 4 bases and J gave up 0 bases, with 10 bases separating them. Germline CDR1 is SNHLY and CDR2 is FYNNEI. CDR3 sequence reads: CASSVSGYSNQPQHF. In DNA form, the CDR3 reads TGTGCCAGCAGTGTCTCCGGGTATAGCAATCAGCCCCAGCATTTT. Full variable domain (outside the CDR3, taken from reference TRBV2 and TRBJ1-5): EPEVTQTPSHQVTQMGQEVILRCVPISNHLYFYWYRQILGQKVEFLVSFYNNEISEKSEIFDDQFSVERPDGSNFTLKIRSTKLEDSAMYFCASSVSGYSNQPQHFGDGTRLSIL.

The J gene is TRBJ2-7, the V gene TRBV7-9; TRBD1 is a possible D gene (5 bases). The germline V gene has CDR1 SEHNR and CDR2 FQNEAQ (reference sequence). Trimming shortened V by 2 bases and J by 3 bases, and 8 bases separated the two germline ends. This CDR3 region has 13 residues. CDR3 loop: CASSLSGIYEQYF. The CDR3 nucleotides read TGTGCCAGCAGCTTATCAGGGATCTACGAGCAGTACTTC.

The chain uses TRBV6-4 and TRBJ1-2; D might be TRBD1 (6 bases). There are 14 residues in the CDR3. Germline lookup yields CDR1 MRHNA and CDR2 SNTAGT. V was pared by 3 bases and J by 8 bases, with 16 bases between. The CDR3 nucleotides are TGTGCCAGCAGTGAGGGGGCAGGGACGGGCGGCTACACCTTC. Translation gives CASSEGAGTGGYTF.

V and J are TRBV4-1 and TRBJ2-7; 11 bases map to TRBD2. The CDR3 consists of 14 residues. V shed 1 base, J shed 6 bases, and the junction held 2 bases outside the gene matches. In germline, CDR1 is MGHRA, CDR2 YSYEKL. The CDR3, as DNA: TGCGCCAGCAGCCAAGGGACTAGCGGGTTCGAGCAGTACTTC. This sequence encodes CASSQGTSGFEQYF.

CDR3 amino acids: CASNLGTPNTEAFF. Here the CDR3 DNA reads TGTGCCAGCAATCTCGGGACACCTAACACTGAAGCTTTCTTT. The V call is TRBV9, the J call TRBJ1-1, with D possibly matching TRBD1 (6 bases). Trimming took 6 bases from V and 2 from J, leaving 14 bases between them. Looked up from germline, CDR1 is SGDLS and CDR2 is YYNGEE. This CDR3 contains 14 residues.

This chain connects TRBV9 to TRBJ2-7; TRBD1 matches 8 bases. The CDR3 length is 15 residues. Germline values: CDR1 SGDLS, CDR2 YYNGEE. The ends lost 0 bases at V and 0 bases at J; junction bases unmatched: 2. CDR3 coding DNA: TGTGCCAGCAGCGTAGGGACAGGGCCCTCCTACGAGCAGTACTTC. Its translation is CASSVGTGPSYEQYF.

The CDR3 loop is CASSLAGGGTAYEQYF. The CDR3, as DNA: TGTGCCAGCAGCTTAGCTGGGGGTGGGACAGCTTACGAGCAGTACTTC. The rearrangement uses TRBV7-6 and TRBJ2-7, with 7 bases that match TRBD1. The junction had 9 bases not matched to a gene; V was cut back by 0 bases and J by 4 bases. The CDR3 is 16 amino acids. Germline assignment: CDR1 SGHVS and CDR2 FNYEAQ.

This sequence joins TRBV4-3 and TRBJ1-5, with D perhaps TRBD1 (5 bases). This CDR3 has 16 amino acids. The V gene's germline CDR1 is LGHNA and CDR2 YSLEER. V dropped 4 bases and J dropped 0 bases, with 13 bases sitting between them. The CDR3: CASSPGTDYSNQPQHF. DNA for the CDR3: TGCGCCAGCAGCCCGGGGACTGACTATAGCAATCAGCCCCAGCATTTT.

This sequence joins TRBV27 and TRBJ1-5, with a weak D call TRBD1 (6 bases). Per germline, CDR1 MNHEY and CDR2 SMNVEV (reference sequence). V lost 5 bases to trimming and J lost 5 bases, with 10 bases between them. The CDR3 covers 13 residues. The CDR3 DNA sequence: TGTGCCAGCAGTCTTACAGGGTATCAGCCCCAGCATTTT. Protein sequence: CASSLTGYQPQHF.

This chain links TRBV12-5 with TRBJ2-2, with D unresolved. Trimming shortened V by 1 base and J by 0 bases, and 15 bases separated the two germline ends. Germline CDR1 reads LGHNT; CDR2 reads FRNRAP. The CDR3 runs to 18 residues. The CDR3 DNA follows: TGTGCTAGTGGTTTGGCCCTTTTTCGGGTCTCGAACACCGGGGAGCTGTTTTTT. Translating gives CASGLALFRVSNTGELFF.

CDR3 nucleotides: TGCGCCAGCAGCCAACCACAGGGGGTCTTCACCGGGGAGCTGTTTTTT. This sequence encodes CASSQPQGVFTGELFF. The chain carries TRBV4-1 and TRBJ2-2, with 8 bases lining up with TRBD1. Looked up from germline, CDR1 is MGHRA and CDR2 is YSYEKL. With 2 bases clipped from V and 4 bases from J, the junction kept 6 bases outside the gene matches. This CDR3 is built from 16 residues.

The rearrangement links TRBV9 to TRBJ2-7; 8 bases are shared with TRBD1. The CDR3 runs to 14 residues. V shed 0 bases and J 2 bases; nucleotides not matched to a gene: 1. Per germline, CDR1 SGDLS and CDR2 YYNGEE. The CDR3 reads CASSVGDRTYEQYF. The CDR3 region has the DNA TGTGCCAGCAGCGTAGGGGACAGGACCTACGAGCAGTACTTC.

As DNA, the CDR3 is TGTGCCAGCAGTTTATTAGGACTAGCGGACGCGAACACCGGGGAGCTGTTTTTT. Translation: CASSLLGLADANTGELFF. The V call is TRBV27, the J call TRBJ2-2; TRBD2 matches at 10 bases. The CDR3 consists of 18 residues. Germline V lookup: CDR1 MNHEY, CDR2 SMNVEV (reference sequence). The V segment lost 1 base and the J segment 0 bases; nucleotides outside the gene matches: 5.

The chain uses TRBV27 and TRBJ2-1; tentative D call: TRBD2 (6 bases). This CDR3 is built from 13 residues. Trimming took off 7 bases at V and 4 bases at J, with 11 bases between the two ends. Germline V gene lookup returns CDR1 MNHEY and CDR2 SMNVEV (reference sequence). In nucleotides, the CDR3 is TGTGCCAGCACCAGCGGGCCGTACAATGAGCAGTTCTTC. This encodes CASTSGPYNEQFF.

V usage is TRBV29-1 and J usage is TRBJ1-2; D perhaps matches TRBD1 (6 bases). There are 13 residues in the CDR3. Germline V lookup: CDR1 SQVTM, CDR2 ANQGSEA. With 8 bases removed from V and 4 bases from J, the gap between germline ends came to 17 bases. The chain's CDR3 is CSIIKGDGYGYTF. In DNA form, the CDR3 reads TGCAGCATAATTAAGGGGGACGGCTATGGCTACACCTTC. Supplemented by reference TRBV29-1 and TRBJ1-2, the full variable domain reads SAVISQKPSRDICQRGTSLTIQCQVDSQVTMMFWYRQQPGQSLTLIATANQGSEATYESGFVIDKFPISRPNLTFSTLTVSNMSPEDSSIYLCSIIKGDGYGYTFGSGTRLTVV.

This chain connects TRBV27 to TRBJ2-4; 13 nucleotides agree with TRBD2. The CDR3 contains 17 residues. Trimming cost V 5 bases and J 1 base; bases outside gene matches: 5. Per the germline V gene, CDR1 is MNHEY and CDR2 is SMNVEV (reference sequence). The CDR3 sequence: CASSPPTSGRAKNIQYF. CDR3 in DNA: TGTGCCAGCAGTCCCCCGACTAGCGGGAGGGCCAAAAACATTCAGTACTTC.

CDR3 region: CASTQGGSGMNTEAFF. Written as DNA, the CDR3 is TGTGCCAGCACCCAAGGGGGAAGTGGGATGAACACTGAAGCTTTCTTT. The chain uses TRBV28 and TRBJ1-1, with D possibly being TRBD1 (6 bases). With 7 bases removed from V and 0 bases from J, the gap between germline ends came to 18 bases. This CDR3 spans 16 amino acids. CDR1 is MDHEN and CDR2 is SYDVKM in the germline V gene.

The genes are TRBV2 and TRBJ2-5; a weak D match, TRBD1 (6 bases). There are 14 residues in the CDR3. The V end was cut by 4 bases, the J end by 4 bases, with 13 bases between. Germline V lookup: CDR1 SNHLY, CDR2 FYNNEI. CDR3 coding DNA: TGTGCCAGCAGTGGGGCAAGGGGGTTAGAGACCCAGTACTTC. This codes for CASSGARGLETQYF. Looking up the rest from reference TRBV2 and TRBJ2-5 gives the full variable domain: EPEVTQTPSHQVTQMGQEVILRCVPISNHLYFYWYRQILGQKVEFLVSFYNNEISEKSEIFDDQFSVERPDGSNFTLKIRSTKLEDSAMYFCASSGARGLETQYFGPGTRLLVL.

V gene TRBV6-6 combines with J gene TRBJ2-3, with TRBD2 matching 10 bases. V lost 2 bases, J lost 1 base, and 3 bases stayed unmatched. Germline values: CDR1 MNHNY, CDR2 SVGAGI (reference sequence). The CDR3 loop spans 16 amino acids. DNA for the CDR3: TGTGCCAGCAGTTACCCGACTAGCGGGCGCACAGATACGCAGTATTTT. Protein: CASSYPTSGRTDTQYF.